This passage covers 5 T cell receptor beta chains from one sample sequenced in a study of CD4 T cells in relation to SARS-CoV-2 and coronaviruses. Before the COVID-19 pandemic, during about 2011-2019, CD4+ T cells were taken from unexposed donors. After roughly 9 days of culture, CD4+ T cells were isolated. Repertoires were generated with immunoSEQ multiplex PCR, while TCRdb's copy carries only in-frame clones and drops some. The sample includes 15,000 to 20,000 clones, approximately 80% of them seen just once. These TCRs' antigens remain unknown. The sample consisted of CD4+ T cells from PBMCs, cultured in vitro. These receptor sequences come from a human donor in good health.

In its sample, this clone is medium-sized. This rearrangement joins TRBV6-2 or TRBV6-3 to TRBJ1-1, with D hard to call. Germline V gene data show CDR1 as MNHEY and CDR2 as SVGEGT. Trimming took 0 bases from V and 6 from J, leaving 11 bases between them. The CDR3 spans 14 residues. The CDR3 reads CASSYSPRSPEAFF. In nucleotides, the CDR3 is TGTGCCAGCAGTTACTCTCCCCGGAGCCCTGAAGCTTTCTTT.

V and J are TRBV5-4 and TRBJ1-6; TRBD1 is a possible D gene (6 bases). Germline lookup yields CDR1 SGHNT and CDR2 YYREEE (reference sequence). This CDR3 has 13 amino acids. Trimming removed 2 bases from V and 8 bases from J, with 8 bases in between. CDR3 DNA sequence: TGTGCCAGCAGCTTCAGGGGTGATTCACCCCTCCACTTT. Its protein is CASSFRGDSPLHF.

As DNA, the CDR3 is TGTGCCATCAGCGCGTCTAGCGGGGGGCCCCCGTCGAACACCGGGGAGCTGTTTTTT. Residues: CAISASSGGPPSNTGELFF. The genes are TRBV10-3 and TRBJ2-2; 11 bases match TRBD2. Looked up from germline, CDR1 is ENHRY and CDR2 is SYGVKD. This CDR3 contains 19 residues. V lost 6 bases and J lost 0; bases outside the gene matches: 12.

V and J are TRBV4-3 and TRBJ1-6, with TRBD1 matching over 7 bases. V trimming: 1 base; J trimming: 5 bases; junction bases outside the gene matches: 2. This CDR3 comprises 15 residues. The germline V gene encodes CDR1 LGHNA and CDR2 YSLEER. CDR3 protein: CASSQVDRDNSPLHF. In DNA form, the CDR3 reads TGCGCCAGCAGCCAAGTAGACAGGGATAATTCACCCCTCCACTTT.

The J gene is TRBJ2-1, the V gene TRBV5-1; 13 positions agree with TRBD2. After removal of 0 bases from V and 9 bases from J, the junction contained 3 bases not matched to a gene. The CDR3 extends over 15 amino acids. The V gene's germline CDR1 is SGHRS and CDR2 YFSETQ. The CDR3 DNA is TGCGCCAGCAGCTTGGCTCGACTAGCGGGAGGTGAGCAGTTCTTC. This sequence encodes CASSLARLAGGEQFF.